The 10 T cell receptor beta chains below were found in one sample sequenced in a study of blood T cell repertoires in COVID-19. Sequencing used immunoSEQ multiplex PCR; TCRdb keeps in-frame clones, though not all of them. The repertoire holds some 210,000 clones, with 75% to 90% as singletons. The sample comprised peripheral blood. The receptors were gathered from a man between 60 and 75 years old who had recovered from COVID-19.

The chain couples TRBV7-3 to TRBJ2-5; a possible D gene is TRBD2 (7 bases). V was trimmed by 5 bases and J by 4 bases, leaving 20 bases between them. The germline gives CDR1 SGHTA, CDR2 FQGTGA. The CDR3 has 16 residues. CDR3 in DNA: TGTGCCAGCAGCCTGGGAGGGGGGCCGAGGCGAGAGACCCAGTACTTC. Translated: CASSLGGGPRRETQYF.

The rearrangement joins TRBV5-1 to TRBJ2-1; weak D call: TRBD2 (5 bases). The V gene lost 0 bases and the J gene lost 8 bases, with 24 bases spanning the gap. The CDR3 runs to 18 residues. CDR1 is SGHRS and CDR2 is YFSETQ in the germline V gene. CDR3 sequence (DNA): TGCGCCAGCAGCTTGGGGATGGGGTTGACTACTGCCTTGGATGAGCAGTTCTTC. It specifies CASSLGMGLTTALDEQFF.

This clone came up a few times. The chain carries TRBV19 and TRBJ1-5; the match to TRBD1 covers 12 bases. V shed 5 bases and J 9 bases; nucleotides not matched to a gene: 23. The CDR3 consists of 20 residues. Germline assignment: CDR1 LNHDA and CDR2 SQIVND (reference sequence). CDR3 DNA: TGTGCCAGTAGTTCAAGAACCGGGACAGGGGGCATAAGTCTAGGGGGGCCCCAGCATTTT. Its translation: CASSSRTGTGGISLGGPQHF.

This chain uses TRBV19 with TRBJ2-7; 7 nucleotides match TRBD2. The CDR3 totals 12 residues. V gave up 4 bases and J gave up 5 bases; unmatched junction bases: 2. Germline CDR1 reads LNHDA; CDR2 reads SQIVND (reference sequence). CDR3 coding DNA: TGTGCCAGTAGTAGCGGGGGTCACGAGCAGTACTTC. Amino acids: CASSSGGHEQYF. Full variable domain (outside the CDR3, taken from reference TRBV19 and TRBJ2-7): DGGITQSPKYLFRKEGQNVTLSCEQNLNHDAMYWYRQDPGQGLRLIYYSQIVNDFQKGDIAEGYSVSREKKESFPLTVTSAQKNPTAFYLCASSSGGHEQYFGPGTRLTVT.

V and J are TRBV5-1 and TRBJ2-2, with D unclear. V lost 4 bases to trimming and J lost 0 bases, with 7 bases between them. Germline lookup yields CDR1 SGHRS and CDR2 YFSETQ. CDR3 length: 14 amino acids. The CDR3 DNA reads as TGCGCCAGCAGCCCGACTCCGAACACCGGGGAGCTGTTTTTT. Translation gives CASSPTPNTGELFF.

This chain connects TRBV29-1 to TRBJ1-2; no clear D gene. CDR1 is SQVTM and CDR2 is ANQGSEA in the germline V gene. The CDR3 contains 13 residues. Between the trimmed V and J ends, which lost 4 bases and 1 base, there was a span of 10 bases. CDR3 nucleotide sequence: TGCAGCGTTGGATCAGGTCTTAACTATGGCTACACCTTC. It encodes CSVGSGLNYGYTF.

This clone appeared a single time. The chain combines TRBV18 with TRBJ2-1, with D perhaps TRBD2 (6 bases). The V and J ends lost 2 bases and 7 bases respectively, with 12 bases between them. CDR1 and CDR2 (germline): KGHSH, LQKENI. CDR3 length: 14 residues. The CDR3 sequence: CASSPMGLFNEQFF. CDR3 bases: TGTGCCAGCTCACCAATGGGACTCTTTAATGAGCAGTTCTTC.

The rearrangement uses TRBV11-1 and TRBJ2-5; D may be TRBD2 (7 bases). Germline V gene lookup returns CDR1 SGHAT and CDR2 FQDESV (reference sequence). The CDR3 extends over 13 amino acids. V lost 5 bases to trimming and J lost 5 bases, with 12 bases between them. The DNA of the CDR3 is TGTGCCAGCAGCCACCCGGGGGGCGAGACCCAGTACTTC. Protein product: CASSHPGGETQYF.

This chain uses TRBV5-1 with TRBJ2-7; 8 bases fit TRBD2. Germline CDR1 SGHRS, CDR2 YFSETQ. The CDR3 has 16 amino acids. Trimming took 3 bases from V and 2 from J; bases not matched to a gene: 10. The CDR3 DNA follows: TGCGCCAGCAGCTCCCAGGGGAGCGGGGGTACCTACGAGCAGTACTTC. Its protein is CASSSQGSGGTYEQYF.

CDR3 DNA sequence: TGTGCCAGCAGCCCTACTAGCGGGGTAAAGGAGACCCAGTACTTC. Amino acids: CASSPTSGVKETQYF. This rearrangement joins TRBV4-2 to TRBJ2-5, with TRBD2 matching over 10 bases. Germline V CDR1 and CDR2: LGHNA, YNFKEQ. This CDR3 spans 15 amino acids. V lost 4 bases, J lost 5 bases, and 7 bases stayed unmatched.